These 28 T cell receptor beta chains share one sample of origin, sequenced in a study of graft-versus-host responses after intestinal transplantation (dated by TCRdb to the early 2020s). These receptors are not linked to any known antigen. The method behind the library was the immunoSEQ multiplex PCR assay. TCRdb carries this immuneACCESS record with in-frame sequences only. Its versions omit some clonotypes, under half of them owing to an unresolved V gene in the studies checked, with the rest unexplained. Here the sample has 75,000 to 100,000 clones; approximately 90% occur a single time. Approximately 0.18% of the sample goes to the ten largest clones. According to the study, the label for this sample's time point signals: cells obtained before transplantation from donor or recipient. The source material was unstimulated CD4+ T cells sorted from spleen or lymph node cells, sampled before intestinal transplant. These receptors all come from a human donor who received an intestinal transplant.

CDR3 loop: CAISESSPGAGAQFF. The CDR3 bases are TGTGCCATCAGTGAGTCGAGCCCAGGTGCAGGGGCGCAGTTCTTC. The chain carries TRBV10-3 and TRBJ2-1; D perhaps matches TRBD1 (6 bases). V lost 0 bases and J lost 12, with 18 bases in between. The CDR3 has 15 amino acids. CDR1 is ENHRY, CDR2 SYGVKD, per germline.

The chain joins TRBV5-1 to TRBJ2-7; 7 bases are a match to TRBD1. CDR3 size: 14 residues. Germline lookup yields CDR1 SGHRS and CDR2 YFSETQ. V lost 3 bases, J lost 6 bases, and 9 bases stayed unmatched. The CDR3, as DNA: TGCGCCAGCAGCTGGGAGTCTACAGGGGCCGAGCAGTACTTC. It is translated as CASSWESTGAEQYF.

J is TRBJ2-1 and V is TRBV18; the D gene is possibly TRBD2 (5 bases). There are 14 residues in the CDR3. V lost 3 bases and J 1 base, leaving 7 bases between the germline ends. Germline V gene sequence: CDR1 KGHSH, CDR2 LQKENI. In DNA, the CDR3 is TGTGCCAGCTCACCCCTAGCATCCTACAATGAGCAGTTCTTC. This sequence encodes CASSPLASYNEQFF.

The rearrangement uses TRBV27 and TRBJ1-6; D gene unclear. This CDR3 region has 16 residues. V was pared by 3 bases and J by 7 bases, with 16 bases between. Germline values: CDR1 MNHEY, CDR2 SMNVEV (reference sequence). The CDR3 is CASSFRSGLSNSPLHF. The CDR3 region has the DNA TGTGCCAGCAGTTTTAGATCAGGCCTGAGCAATTCACCCCTCCACTTT.

The chain employs TRBV5-6 and TRBJ2-1, with 10 bases identical to TRBD2. CDR3 length equals 15 residues. The V and J ends lost 4 bases and 3 bases, in that order; junction bases with no gene match: 4. Germline CDR1 reads SGHDT; CDR2 reads YYEEEE. CDR3 region: CASSPGTSVYNEQFF. CDR3 in DNA: TGTGCCAGCAGCCCCGGGACTAGCGTCTACAATGAGCAGTTCTTC.

The rearrangement uses TRBV25-1 and TRBJ2-2, with TRBD2 identical over 12 bases. V lost 6 bases to trimming and J lost 4 bases; unmatched junction nucleotides: 6. This CDR3 is 16 amino acids long. Germline V gene lookup returns CDR1 MGHDK and CDR2 SYGVNS. The CDR3 coding sequence is TGTGCCAGCAGAGCACTAGCGGGAGGAAGCACCGGGGAGCTGTTTTTT. This codes for CASRALAGGSTGELFF.

The chain joins TRBV2 to TRBJ2-7; tentatively, D is TRBD1 (6 bases). The CDR3 length is 15 residues. Germline V lookup: CDR1 SNHLY, CDR2 FYNNEI. The V gene lost 8 bases and the J gene lost 5 bases, with 22 bases spanning the gap. The CDR3 spells CASSWRRQGFNEQYF. DNA of the CDR3: TGTGCCAGCTCATGGCGGAGGCAGGGGTTCAACGAGCAGTACTTC.

The rearrangement links TRBV5-1 to TRBJ2-2; D remains unclear. CDR3 length: 12 residues. The germline V gene has CDR1 SGHRS and CDR2 YFSETQ. With 2 bases removed from V and 5 bases from J, the gap between germline ends came to 4 bases. The CDR3 sequence: CASSFSTGELFF. The CDR3 nucleotides read TGCGCCAGCAGCTTCTCTACCGGGGAGCTGTTTTTT.

The chain uses TRBV5-3 and TRBJ2-1; 10 nucleotides align to TRBD1. TRBV5-3 is recorded as an ORF, its role being uncertain. The CDR3 length is 17 residues. J gave up 10 bases and V 3 bases, and 16 bases lay outside the gene matches. CDR3 protein: CARSWGVGDRGRKEQFF. The CDR3 bases are TGTGCCAGAAGCTGGGGGGTCGGCGACAGGGGGCGGAAAGAGCAGTTCTTC.

This chain joins TRBV30 and TRBJ1-2; 10 positions match TRBD1. The length of the CDR3 is 13 residues. Germline V gives CDR1 GTSNPN, CDR2 SVGIG (reference sequence). Trimming removed 5 bases from V and 5 bases from J; junction bases left unmatched: 5. The CDR3 spells CAWGRDRGYGYTF. The DNA for the CDR3 is TGTGCCTGGGGACGGGACAGGGGTTATGGCTACACCTTC.

This chain connects TRBV11-3 to TRBJ2-2; 9 bases align to TRBD1. CDR3 size: 14 residues. The germline gives CDR1 SGHNT, CDR2 YENEEA. V was clipped by 5 bases and J by 4 bases; unmatched bases: 2. CDR3 amino acids: CASSKGQGTGELFF. The CDR3 DNA reads TGTGCCAGCAGCAAGGGACAGGGCACCGGGGAGCTGTTTTTT.

V is TRBV5-4 and J is TRBJ1-6; D not certain. V lost 4 bases and J lost 10, with 9 bases in between. The CDR3 covers 12 residues. CDR1 and CDR2 (germline): SGHNT, YYREEE (reference sequence). CDR3 amino acids: CASSQTGSPLHF. CDR3 bases: TGTGCCAGCAGCCAAACCGGGTCACCCCTCCACTTT.

The chain uses TRBV6-1 and TRBJ2-7; TRBD1 matches at 10 bases. Germline trimming cut 6 bases from V and 7 bases from J; bases unmatched to any gene: 12. CDR3 length equals 15 residues. Germline values: CDR1 MNHNS, CDR2 SASEGT. The CDR3, as DNA: TGTGCCAGCAGCGCTACCGGGACAGGGGTAAGAGAGCAGTACTTC. This codes for CASSATGTGVREQYF.

This rearrangement joins TRBV28 to TRBJ2-7; 9 nucleotides agree with TRBD2. Unmatched junction bases numbered 4, after V lost 5 bases and J lost 5 bases. The germline V gene encodes CDR1 MDHEN and CDR2 SYDVKM. This CDR3 contains 13 residues. The chain's CDR3 is CASSVAGGNEQYF. CDR3 DNA: TGTGCCAGCAGTGTGGCGGGAGGGAACGAGCAGTACTTC.

The chain uses TRBV2 and TRBJ2-3; the match to TRBD2 covers 9 bases. Germline assignment: CDR1 SNHLY and CDR2 FYNNEI. The CDR3 sequence is 12 residues long. V lost 5 bases to trimming and J lost 9 bases; unmatched junction nucleotides: 3. The CDR3 region has the DNA TGTGCCAGCAGTAATCTAGCGGGAACGCAGTATTTT. Translated, it gives CASSNLAGTQYF.

The chain links TRBV6-1 to TRBJ2-5; 10 bases align to TRBD2. This CDR3 contains 18 residues. CDR1 and CDR2 from the germline V gene are MNHNS and SASEGT. J gave up 4 bases and V 2 bases, and 13 bases lay outside the gene matches. The CDR3 sequence: CASSEQASGGLTRETQYF. The CDR3 DNA is TGTGCCAGCAGTGAACAAGCTAGCGGGGGCCTTACCCGAGAGACCCAGTACTTC.

This clone showed up just once. V and J are TRBV20-1 and TRBJ2-7; D ambiguous. The CDR3 is 10 amino acids. Germline V gene sequence: CDR1 DFQATT, CDR2 SNEGSKA (reference sequence). Trimming stripped 4 bases from V and 6 bases from J, with 7 bases between. The CDR3 region is CSATRGEQYF. CDR3 nucleotide sequence: TGCAGTGCTACGCGCGGCGAGCAGTACTTC.

This clone showed up just once. The V and J genes are TRBV7-2 and TRBJ2-3; no firm D call. Trimming removed 1 base from V and 1 base from J, with 9 bases in between. This CDR3 region has 15 residues. CDR1 and CDR2 (germline): SGHTA, FQGNSA. The DNA of the CDR3 is TGTGCCAGCAGCTTAGTGCCACTGGGCACAGATACGCAGTATTTT. It encodes CASSLVPLGTDTQYF.

This clone was seen only once. CDR3 bases: TGTGCCAGCAGTTACTCAACAGTGAACACTGAAGCTTTCTTT. Protein: CASSYSTVNTEAFF. This rearrangement joins TRBV6-5 to TRBJ1-1; D remains ambiguous. CDR1 is MNHEY, CDR2 SVGAGI, per germline. There are 14 residues in the CDR3. Between the trimmed V and J ends, which lost 0 bases and 0 bases, there was a span of 5 bases.

The CDR3 sequence: CASSLVGQGDEQFF. The CDR3 DNA reads as TGCGCCAGCAGCTTGGTCGGACAGGGCGATGAGCAGTTCTTC. The chain uses TRBV5-1 and TRBJ2-1; TRBD1 matches at 8 bases. J was trimmed by 8 bases and V by 0 bases; bases with no gene match: 4. This CDR3 has 14 amino acids. Germline assignment: CDR1 SGHRS and CDR2 YFSETQ.

V is TRBV6-1 and J is TRBJ1-2; 7 bases fit TRBD1. This CDR3 has 15 residues. V lost 7 bases and J lost 7; bases outside the gene matches: 15. CDR1 and CDR2 (germline): MNHNS, SASEGT. CDR3 amino acids: CASNPDRIRSVGYTF. The CDR3 nucleotides are TGTGCCAGCAACCCGGACAGGATAAGATCCGTTGGCTACACCTTC.

J is TRBJ1-6 and V is TRBV28; 8 nucleotides agree with TRBD1. Germline V gives CDR1 MDHEN, CDR2 SYDVKM. V lost 6 bases to trimming and J lost 1 base; unmatched junction nucleotides: 5. There are 16 residues in the CDR3. The CDR3 nucleotides are TGTGCCAGCAGGGCCAGGACAGGGTCCTATAATTCACCCCTCCACTTT. This codes for CASRARTGSYNSPLHF.

This sequence joins TRBV7-2 and TRBJ2-7, with 7 bases identical to TRBD1. Germline CDR1 reads SGHTA; CDR2 reads FQGNSA. CDR3 size: 14 residues. Trimming took 5 bases from V and 4 from J; bases not matched to a gene: 8. In DNA, the CDR3 is TGTGCCAGCAGCCGACTCGGGACAGCGTACGAGCAGTACTTC. Its translation is CASSRLGTAYEQYF.

This clone was seen a few times. Here the CDR3 DNA reads TGTGCCAGCAGCTTGGACAGGAGCCTTGAAAAACTGTTTTTT. Encoded protein: CASSLDRSLEKLFF. V gene TRBV5-6 combines with J gene TRBJ1-4; D might be TRBD1 (5 bases). Germline-derived CDR1 and CDR2 are SGHDT and YYEEEE. Between the trimmed V and J ends, which lost 0 bases and 7 bases, there was a span of 10 bases. The CDR3 consists of 14 residues. The full variable domain, completed using reference TRBV5-6 and TRBJ1-4, is DAGVTQSPTHLIKTRGQQVTLRCSPKSGHDTVSWYQQALGQGPQFIFQYYEEEERQRGNFPDRFSGHQFPNYSSELNVNALLLGDSALYLCASSLDRSLEKLFFGSGTQLSVL.

This sequence joins TRBV4-2 and TRBJ2-7; TRBD1 agrees at 8 bases. The CDR3 has 14 residues. V shed 4 bases, J shed 6 bases, and the junction held 8 bases outside the gene matches. Germline V gene lookup returns CDR1 LGHNA and CDR2 YNFKEQ. The CDR3 DNA sequence: TGTGCCAGCAGCCTGCGACAGGGGTTAGGCGAGCAGTACTTC. Its translation: CASSLRQGLGEQYF.

This chain links TRBV4-3 with TRBJ1-6, with D perhaps TRBD1 (5 bases). The CDR3 loop spans 15 amino acids. Trimming pared 5 bases from V and 7 bases from J, leaving 15 bases between. Germline V gives CDR1 LGHNA, CDR2 YSLEER. This chain's CDR3 is CASSEQALSNSPLHF. DNA of the CDR3: TGCGCCAGCAGCGAACAGGCTTTATCGAATTCACCCCTCCACTTT.

In this sample, this clone turned up once. The genes are TRBV6-1 and TRBJ1-2; no clear D gene. In germline, CDR1 is MNHNS, CDR2 SASEGT. The ends were cut back, 3 bases at V and 2 bases at J, with 7 bases in the middle. The CDR3 loop spans 13 amino acids. CDR3 in amino acids: CASSDPVNYGYTF. The CDR3 coding sequence is TGTGCCAGCAGTGACCCCGTGAACTATGGCTACACCTTC.

This chain joins TRBV5-6 and TRBJ2-3; the match to TRBD2 covers 9 bases. Per germline, CDR1 SGHDT and CDR2 YYEEEE. Unmatched junction bases numbered 6, after V lost 0 bases and J lost 4 bases. The CDR3 has 16 amino acids. The CDR3 nucleotides are TGTGCCAGCAGCTTGGATTTTGCGGGAGGGTCAGATACGCAGTATTTT. Its protein is CASSLDFAGGSDTQYF.